This T cell receptor beta chain was sequenced during a study of blood T cell repertoires in COVID-19. About the study: Spain, Italy and the United States supplied samples that represented acute and convalescent COVID-19. Nucleic acid was either cDNA or gDNA, and it came from T cells, B-cell-depleted T cells, or PBMCs.

In the authors' workflow: Reference gene primers were amplified, and this amplification served to estimate nucleated cell counts. Clones were sequenced by immunoSEQ multiplex PCR, and TCRdb holds only the in-frame ones, with some missing. Clonal size and the V and J genes are those of that table, whereas D and trimming came from the DNA. The data hold approximately 92,000 clones, with over 60% observed a single time. This clone was detected many times. Germline V CDR1 and CDR2: MGHRA, YSYEKL. Trimming cost V 1 base and J 0 bases, with 4 bases left between them. CDR3 length: 14 residues. The chain employs TRBV4-1 and TRBJ2-4; D unresolved. This sequence originates from a man aged 45-65 years who had recovered from COVID-19. The sample was peripheral blood. The CDR3 DNA reads TGCGCCAGCAGCCAAGGACTAGCCAAAAACATTCAGTACTTC. Encoded protein: CASSQGLAKNIQYF.